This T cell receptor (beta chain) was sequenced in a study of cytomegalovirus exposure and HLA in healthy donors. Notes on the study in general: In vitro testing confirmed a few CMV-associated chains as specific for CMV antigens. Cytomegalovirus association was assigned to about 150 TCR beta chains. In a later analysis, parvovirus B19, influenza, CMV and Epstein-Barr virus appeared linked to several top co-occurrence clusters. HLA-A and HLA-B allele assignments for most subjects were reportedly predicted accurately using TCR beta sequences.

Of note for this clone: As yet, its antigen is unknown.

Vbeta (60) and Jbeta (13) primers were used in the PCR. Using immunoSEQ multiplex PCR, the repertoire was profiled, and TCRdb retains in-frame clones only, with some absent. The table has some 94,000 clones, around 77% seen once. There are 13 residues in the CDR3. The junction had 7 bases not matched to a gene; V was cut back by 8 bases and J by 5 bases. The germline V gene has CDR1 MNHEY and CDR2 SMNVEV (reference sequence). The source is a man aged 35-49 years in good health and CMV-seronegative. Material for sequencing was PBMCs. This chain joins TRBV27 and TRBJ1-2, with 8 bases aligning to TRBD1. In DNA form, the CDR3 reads TGTGCCAGCCAGTCAGGGACAGGATATGGCTACACCTTC. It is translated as CASQSGTGYGYTF.